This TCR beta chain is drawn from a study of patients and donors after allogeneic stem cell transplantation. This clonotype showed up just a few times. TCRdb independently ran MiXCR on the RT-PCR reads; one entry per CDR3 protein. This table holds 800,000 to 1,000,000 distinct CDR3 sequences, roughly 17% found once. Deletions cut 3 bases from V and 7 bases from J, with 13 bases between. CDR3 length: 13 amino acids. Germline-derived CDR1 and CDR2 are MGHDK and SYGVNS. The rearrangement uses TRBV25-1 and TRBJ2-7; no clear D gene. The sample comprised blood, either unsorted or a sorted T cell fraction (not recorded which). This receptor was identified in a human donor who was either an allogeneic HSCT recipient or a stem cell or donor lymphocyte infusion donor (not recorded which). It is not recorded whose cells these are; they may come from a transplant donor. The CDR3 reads CASSDPNQAEQYF. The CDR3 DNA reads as TGTGCCAGCAGTGACCCAAACCAGGCGGAGCAGTACTTC.